This T cell receptor (beta chain) was documented in a study of blood T cell repertoires in COVID-19. Study in general: Samples of COVID-19 (acute and convalescent) were obtained from the United States, Italy and Spain. Sources were T cells, B-cell-depleted T cells, or PBMCs; the material itself was cDNA or gDNA.

CDR1 MNHEY and CDR2 SVGAGI come from the germline V gene. V shed 6 bases, J shed 12 bases, and the junction held 15 bases outside the gene matches. The CDR3 sequence is 14 residues long. Methods used by the authors: Reference gene primers were amplified, and this amplification served to estimate nucleated cell counts. TCRdb's copy holds only in-frame clones and misses some; the assay was immunoSEQ multiplex PCR. Clone size and the V and J calls come from that table; the DNA yielded D and trimming. The sample gives roughly 240,000 clones, about four fifths of which show up once; 4.7% is in the top ten.

The genes are TRBV6-5 and TRBJ1-1; 8 bases align to TRBD1. This TCR came from a woman aged 70-85 years with acute or convalescent COVID-19. Sequencing was done on a sample of peripheral blood. The CDR3 sequence: CASRPGPSGTGTFF. CDR3 DNA sequence: TGTGCCAGCAGACCCGGACCCTCCGGGACAGGAACTTTCTTT.